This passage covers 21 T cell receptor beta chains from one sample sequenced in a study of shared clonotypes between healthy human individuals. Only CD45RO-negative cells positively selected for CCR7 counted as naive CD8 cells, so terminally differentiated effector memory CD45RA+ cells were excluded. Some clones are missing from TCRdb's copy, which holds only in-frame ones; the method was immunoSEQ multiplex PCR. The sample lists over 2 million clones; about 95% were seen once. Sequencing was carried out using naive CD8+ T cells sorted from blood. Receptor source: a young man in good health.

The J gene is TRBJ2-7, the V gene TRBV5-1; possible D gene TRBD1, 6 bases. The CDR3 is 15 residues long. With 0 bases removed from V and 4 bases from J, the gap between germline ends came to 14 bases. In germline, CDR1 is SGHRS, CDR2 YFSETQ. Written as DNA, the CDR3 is TGCGCCAGCAGCTTGGCCTCCGGACAGATGTACGAGCAGTACTTC. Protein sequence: CASSLASGQMYEQYF.

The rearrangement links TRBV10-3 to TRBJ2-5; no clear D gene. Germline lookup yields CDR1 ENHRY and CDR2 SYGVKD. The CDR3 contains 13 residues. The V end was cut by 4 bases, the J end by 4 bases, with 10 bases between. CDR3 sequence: CAISGGPPETQYF. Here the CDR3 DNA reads TGTGCCATCAGTGGGGGTCCTCCAGAGACCCAGTACTTC.

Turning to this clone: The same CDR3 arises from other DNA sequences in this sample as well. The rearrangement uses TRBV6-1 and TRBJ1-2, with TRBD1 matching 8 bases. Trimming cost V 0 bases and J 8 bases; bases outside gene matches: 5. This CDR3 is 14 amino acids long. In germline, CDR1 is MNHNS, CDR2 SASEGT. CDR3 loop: CASSEAPGGYGYTF. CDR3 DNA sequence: TGTGCCAGCAGTGAAGCGCCAGGGGGCTACGGCTACACCTTC.

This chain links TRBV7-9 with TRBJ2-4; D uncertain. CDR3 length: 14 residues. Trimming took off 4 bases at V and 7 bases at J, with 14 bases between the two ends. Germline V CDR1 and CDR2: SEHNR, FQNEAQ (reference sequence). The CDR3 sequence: CASSSTRQANIQYF. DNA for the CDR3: TGTGCCAGCAGCTCAACCAGGCAGGCGAACATTCAGTACTTC.

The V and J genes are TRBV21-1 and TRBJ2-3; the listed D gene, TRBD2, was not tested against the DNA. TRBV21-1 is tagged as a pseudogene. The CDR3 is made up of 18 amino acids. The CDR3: CASSKGGTSGSPTDTQYF. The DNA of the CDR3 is TGTGCCAGCAGCAAGGGAGGGACTAGCGGGAGTCCCACAGATACGCAGTATTTT.

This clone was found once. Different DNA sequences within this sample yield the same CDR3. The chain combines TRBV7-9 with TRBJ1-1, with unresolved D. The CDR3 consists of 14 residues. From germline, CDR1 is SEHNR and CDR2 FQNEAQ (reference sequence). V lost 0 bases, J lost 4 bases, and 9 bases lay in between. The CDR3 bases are TGTGCCAGCAGCTTAGCCGGGGAAGGCACTGAAGCTTTCTTT. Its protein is CASSLAGEGTEAFF.

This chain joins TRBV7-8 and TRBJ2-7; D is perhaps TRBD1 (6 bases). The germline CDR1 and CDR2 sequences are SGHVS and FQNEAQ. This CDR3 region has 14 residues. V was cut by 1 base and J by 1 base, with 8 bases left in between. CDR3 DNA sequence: TGTGCCAGCAGCTTAGGGGACATTTCCTACGAGCAGTACTTC. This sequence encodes CASSLGDISYEQYF.

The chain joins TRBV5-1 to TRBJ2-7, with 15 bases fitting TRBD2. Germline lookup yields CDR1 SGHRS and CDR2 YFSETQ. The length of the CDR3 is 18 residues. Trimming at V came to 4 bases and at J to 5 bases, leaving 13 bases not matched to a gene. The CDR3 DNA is TGCGCCAGCAGCCCTGGCCCGGGACTAGCGGGAGGATTCGACGAGCAGTACTTC. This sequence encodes CASSPGPGLAGGFDEQYF.

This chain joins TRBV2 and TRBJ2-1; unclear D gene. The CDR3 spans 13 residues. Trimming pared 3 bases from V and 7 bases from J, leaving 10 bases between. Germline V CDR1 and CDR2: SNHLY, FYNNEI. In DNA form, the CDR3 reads TGTGCCAGCAGTGACCCTTTGAGGAATGAGCAGTTCTTC. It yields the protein CASSDPLRNEQFF.

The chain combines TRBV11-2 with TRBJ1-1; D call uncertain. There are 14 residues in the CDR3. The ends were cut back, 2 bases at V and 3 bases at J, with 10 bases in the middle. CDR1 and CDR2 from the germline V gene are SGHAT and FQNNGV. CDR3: CASSLMLGDTEAFF. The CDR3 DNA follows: TGTGCCAGCAGCTTAATGTTGGGAGACACTGAAGCTTTCTTT.

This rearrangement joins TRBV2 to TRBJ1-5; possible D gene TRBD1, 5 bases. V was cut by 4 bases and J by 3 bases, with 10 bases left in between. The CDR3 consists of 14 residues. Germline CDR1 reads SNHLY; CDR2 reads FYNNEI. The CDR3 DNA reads TGTGCCAGCAGTGGGGCGGGGACCAATCAGCCCCAGCATTTT. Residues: CASSGAGTNQPQHF.

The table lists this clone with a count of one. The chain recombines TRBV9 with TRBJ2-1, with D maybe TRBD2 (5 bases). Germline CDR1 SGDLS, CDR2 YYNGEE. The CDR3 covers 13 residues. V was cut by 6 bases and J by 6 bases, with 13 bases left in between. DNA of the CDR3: TGTGCCAGCACTCATCAAGAGGGCAATGAGCAGTTCTTC. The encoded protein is CASTHQEGNEQFF.

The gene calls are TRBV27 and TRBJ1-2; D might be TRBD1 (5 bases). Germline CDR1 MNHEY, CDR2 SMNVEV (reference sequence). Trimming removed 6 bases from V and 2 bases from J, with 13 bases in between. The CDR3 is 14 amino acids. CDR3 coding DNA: TGTGCCAGCAGCCCCTCCCCAGGGAACTATGGCTACACCTTC. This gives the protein CASSPSPGNYGYTF.

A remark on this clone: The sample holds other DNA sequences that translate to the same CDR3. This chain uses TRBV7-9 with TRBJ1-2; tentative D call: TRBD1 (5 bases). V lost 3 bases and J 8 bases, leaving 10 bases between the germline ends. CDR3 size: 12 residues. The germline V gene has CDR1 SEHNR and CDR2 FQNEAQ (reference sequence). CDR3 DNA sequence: TGTGCCAGCAGCTTGGGGGTGGAGGGCTACACCTTC. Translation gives CASSLGVEGYTF.

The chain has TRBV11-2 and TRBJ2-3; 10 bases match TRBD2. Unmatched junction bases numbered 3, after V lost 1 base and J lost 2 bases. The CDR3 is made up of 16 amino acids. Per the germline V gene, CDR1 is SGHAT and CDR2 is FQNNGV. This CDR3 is CASSLAAGGITDTQYF. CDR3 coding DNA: TGTGCCAGCAGCTTAGCAGCGGGAGGGATCACAGATACGCAGTATTTT.

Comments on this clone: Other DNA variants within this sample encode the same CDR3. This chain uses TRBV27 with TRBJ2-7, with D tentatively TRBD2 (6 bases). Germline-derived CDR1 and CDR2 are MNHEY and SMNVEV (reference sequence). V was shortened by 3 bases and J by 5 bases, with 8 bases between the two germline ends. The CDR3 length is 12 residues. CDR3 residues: CASSLGGDEQYF. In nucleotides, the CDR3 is TGTGCCAGCAGTTTGGGGGGTGACGAGCAGTACTTC.

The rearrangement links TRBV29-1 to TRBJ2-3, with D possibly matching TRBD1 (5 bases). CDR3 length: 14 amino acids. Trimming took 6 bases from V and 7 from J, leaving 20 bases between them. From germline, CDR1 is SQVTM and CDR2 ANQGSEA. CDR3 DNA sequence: TGCAGCGTACAGTCGTATATCCAGGGCTATACGCAGTATTTT. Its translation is CSVQSYIQGYTQYF.

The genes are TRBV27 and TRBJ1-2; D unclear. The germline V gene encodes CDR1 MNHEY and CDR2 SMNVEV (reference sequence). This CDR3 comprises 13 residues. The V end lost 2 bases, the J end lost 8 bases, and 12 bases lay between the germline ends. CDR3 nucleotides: TGTGCCAGCAGTTTACGGGGTCCTTGGGGCTACACCTTC. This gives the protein CASSLRGPWGYTF.

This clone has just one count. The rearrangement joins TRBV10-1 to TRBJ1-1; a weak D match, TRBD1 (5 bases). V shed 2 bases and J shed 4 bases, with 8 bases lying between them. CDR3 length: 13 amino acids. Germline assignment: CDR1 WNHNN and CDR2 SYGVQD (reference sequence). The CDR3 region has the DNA TGCGCCAGCAGTGAGATGGGGGGCACTGAAGCTTTCTTT. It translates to CASSEMGGTEAFF.

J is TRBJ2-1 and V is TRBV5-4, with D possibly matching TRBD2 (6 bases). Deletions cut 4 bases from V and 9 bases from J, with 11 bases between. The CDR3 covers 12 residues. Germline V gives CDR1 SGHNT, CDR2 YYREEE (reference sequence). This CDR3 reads CASSSGLSEQFF. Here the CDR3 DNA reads TGTGCCAGCAGCAGTGGACTAAGTGAGCAGTTCTTC.

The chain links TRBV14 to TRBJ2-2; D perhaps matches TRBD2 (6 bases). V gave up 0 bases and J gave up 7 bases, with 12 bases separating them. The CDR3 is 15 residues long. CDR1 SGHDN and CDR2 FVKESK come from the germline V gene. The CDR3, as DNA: TGTGCCAGCAGCCAAGATGGGCGGGATATCGGGGAGCTGTTTTTT. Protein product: CASSQDGRDIGELFF.